A selection of T cell receptor beta chains follows, all from one sample in a study of human T cells and chemical hapten exposure. Using its own MiXCR run on the RACE reads, TCRdb lists one record per CDR3 protein. There are about 54,000 distinct CDR3 sequences in the sample; 8.5% to 10% occur only once, and over 1.5% lies in the top ten. The sequencing here drew on whole blood, taken in connection with sensitization to the hapten diphenylcyclopropenone (DPC). All receptors derive from a woman between 45 and 60 years old with alopecia areata. Some clones in this sample may be carry-over from other donors' samples. CDR3s leave out the opening cysteine and the closing phenylalanine or tryptophan. Only some rows state a clone size, as once, few, many or a class for expanded clones.

clone size | V gene | CDR3 protein
few | TRBV4-1 | ASTTGGTDTQY
. | TRBV7-9 | ASSSLQRGTEAF
few | TRBV7-8 | ASSDRSTGELF
few | TRBV5-1 | ASSPRTLNTGELF
few | TRBV28 | ASNTGQRIYEQY
few | TRBV3-1 | ASSRRTSGDQETQY
. | TRBV10-3 | AIAIGLSYGYT
few | TRBV2 | ASTGGRITVYGYT
many | TRBV7-2 | ASSLSPGSSTDTQY
many | TRBV28 | ASSLLGISDTGELF
few | TRBV4-3 | ASSQGRSSGGRQETQY
many | TRBV11-3 | ASSLGAPYEQY
. | TRBV7-6 | ASSLVQGDEQF
many | TRBV5-1 | ASSLDRGYNEQF
few | TRBV12-3/TRBV12-4 | ASSLFSGVMQPQH
few | TRBV5-5 | ASSLDYIQGTSAGQY
. | TRBV20-1 | SATKYRTGVSYEQY
few | TRBV9 | TPYRDREGRSNQPQH
many | TRBV7-7 | ASSPRQVGSGNTIY
few | TRBV12-3/TRBV12-4 | ASSLKLLERF
many | TRBV6-5 | ASSYSRGVGQPQH
few | TRBV5-1 | ASSSDGGTLYEQY